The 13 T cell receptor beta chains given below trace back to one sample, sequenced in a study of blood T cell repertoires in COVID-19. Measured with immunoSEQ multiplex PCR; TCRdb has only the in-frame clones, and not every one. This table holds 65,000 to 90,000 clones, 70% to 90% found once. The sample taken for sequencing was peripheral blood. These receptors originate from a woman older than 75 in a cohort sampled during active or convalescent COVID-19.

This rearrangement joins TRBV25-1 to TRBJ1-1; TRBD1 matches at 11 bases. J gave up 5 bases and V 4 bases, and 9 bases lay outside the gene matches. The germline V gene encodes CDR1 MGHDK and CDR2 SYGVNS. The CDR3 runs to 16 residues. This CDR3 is CASSASGTGGWTEAFF. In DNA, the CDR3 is TGTGCCAGCAGTGCCTCCGGGACAGGGGGGTGGACTGAAGCTTTCTTT.

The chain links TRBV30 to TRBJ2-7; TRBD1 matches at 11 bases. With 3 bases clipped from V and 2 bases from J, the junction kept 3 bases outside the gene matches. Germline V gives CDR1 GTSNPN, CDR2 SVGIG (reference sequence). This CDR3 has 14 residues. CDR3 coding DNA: TGTGCCTGGAGGATGGGACAGGGGGCCTACGAGCAGTACTTC. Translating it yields CAWRMGQGAYEQYF. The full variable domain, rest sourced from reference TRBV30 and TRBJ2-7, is SQTIHQWPATLVQPVGSPLSLECTVEGTSNPNLYWYRQAAGRGLQLLFYSVGIGQISSEVPQNLSASRPQDRQFILSSKKLLLSDSGFYLCAWRMGQGAYEQYFGPGTRLTVT.

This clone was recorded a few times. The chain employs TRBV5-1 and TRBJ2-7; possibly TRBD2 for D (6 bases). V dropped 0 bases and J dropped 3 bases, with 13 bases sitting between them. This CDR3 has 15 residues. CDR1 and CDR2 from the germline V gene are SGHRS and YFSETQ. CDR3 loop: CASSLVSGRLYEQYF. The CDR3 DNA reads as TGCGCCAGCAGCTTGGTTAGCGGACGTCTCTACGAGCAGTACTTC. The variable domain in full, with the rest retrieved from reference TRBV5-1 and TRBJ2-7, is KAGVTQTPRYLIKTRGQQVTLSCSPISGHRSVSWYQQTPGQGLQFLFEYFSETQRNKGNFPGRFSGRQFSNSRSEMNVSTLELGDSALYLCASSLVSGRLYEQYFGPGTRLTVT.

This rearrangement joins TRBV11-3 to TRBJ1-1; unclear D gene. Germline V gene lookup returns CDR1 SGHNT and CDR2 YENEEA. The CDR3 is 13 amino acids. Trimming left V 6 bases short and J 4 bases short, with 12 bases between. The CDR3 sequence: CASRPTQSTEAFF. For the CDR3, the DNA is TGTGCCAGCAGACCCACACAGAGCACTGAAGCTTTCTTT.

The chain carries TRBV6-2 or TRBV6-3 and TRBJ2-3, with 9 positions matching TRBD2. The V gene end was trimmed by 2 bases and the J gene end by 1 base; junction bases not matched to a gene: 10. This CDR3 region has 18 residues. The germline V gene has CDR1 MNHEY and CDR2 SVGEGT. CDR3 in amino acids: CASSYLNIAGEGTDTQYF. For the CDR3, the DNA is TGTGCCAGCAGTTACCTAAACATAGCGGGAGAGGGCACAGATACGCAGTATTTT.

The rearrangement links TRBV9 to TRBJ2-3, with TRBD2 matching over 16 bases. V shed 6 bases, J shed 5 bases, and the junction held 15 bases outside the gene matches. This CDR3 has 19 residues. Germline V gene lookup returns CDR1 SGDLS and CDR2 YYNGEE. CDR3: CASNQPGLAGGPFGDTQYF. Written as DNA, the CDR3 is TGTGCCAGCAACCAACCGGGACTAGCGGGAGGGCCATTCGGAGATACGCAGTATTTT.

The CDR3 DNA sequence: TGTGCCAGCAGTGAGGGGCGCCTCTATAATTCACCCCTCCACTTT. This codes for CASSEGRLYNSPLHF. The chain couples TRBV6-1 to TRBJ1-6, with a tentative D call TRBD1 (5 bases). The CDR3 has 15 amino acids. Per germline, CDR1 MNHNS and CDR2 SASEGT. Trimming took off 3 bases at V and 3 bases at J, with 9 bases between the two ends.

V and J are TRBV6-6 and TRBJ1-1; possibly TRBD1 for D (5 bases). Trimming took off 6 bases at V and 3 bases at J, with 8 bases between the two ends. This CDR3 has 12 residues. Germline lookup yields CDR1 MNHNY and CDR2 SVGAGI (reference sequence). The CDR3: CASSRGDTEAFF. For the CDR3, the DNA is TGTGCCAGCAGCCGGGGGGACACTGAAGCTTTCTTT.

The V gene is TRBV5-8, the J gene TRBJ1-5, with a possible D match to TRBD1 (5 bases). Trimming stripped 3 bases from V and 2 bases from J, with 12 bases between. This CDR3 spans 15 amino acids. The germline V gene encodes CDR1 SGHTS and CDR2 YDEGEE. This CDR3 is CASSSWSGGNQPQHF. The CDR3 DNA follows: TGTGCCAGCAGCTCGTGGTCGGGGGGCAATCAGCCCCAGCATTTT.

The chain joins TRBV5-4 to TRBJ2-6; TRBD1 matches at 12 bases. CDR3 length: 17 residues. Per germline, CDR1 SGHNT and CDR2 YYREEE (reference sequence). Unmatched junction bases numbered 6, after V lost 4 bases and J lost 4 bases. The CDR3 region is CASSQGTGGYGANVLTF. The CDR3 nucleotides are TGTGCCAGCAGCCAGGGGACAGGGGGCTACGGGGCCAACGTCCTGACTTTC. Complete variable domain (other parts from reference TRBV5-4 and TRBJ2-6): ETGVTQSPTHLIKTRGQQVTLRCSSQSGHNTVSWYQQALGQGPQFIFQYYREEENGRGNFPPRFSGLQFPNYSSELNVNALELDDSALYLCASSQGTGGYGANVLTFGAGSRLTVL.

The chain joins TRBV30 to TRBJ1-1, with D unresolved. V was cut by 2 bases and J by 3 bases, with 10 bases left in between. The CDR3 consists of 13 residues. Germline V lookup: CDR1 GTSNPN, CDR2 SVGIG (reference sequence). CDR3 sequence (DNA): TGTGCCTGGAGTATGGGGAGGGACACTGAAGCTTTCTTT. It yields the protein CAWSMGRDTEAFF.

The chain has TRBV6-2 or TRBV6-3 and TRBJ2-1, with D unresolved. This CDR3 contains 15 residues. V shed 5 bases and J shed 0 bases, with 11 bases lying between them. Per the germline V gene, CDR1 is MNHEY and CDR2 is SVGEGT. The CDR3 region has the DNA TGTGCCAGCAGTGACGACCGAGGCTCCTACAATGAGCAGTTCTTC. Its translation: CASSDDRGSYNEQFF.

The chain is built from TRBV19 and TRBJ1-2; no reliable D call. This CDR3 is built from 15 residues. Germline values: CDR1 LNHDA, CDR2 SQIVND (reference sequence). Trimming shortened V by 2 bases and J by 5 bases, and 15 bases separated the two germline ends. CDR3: CASSINGLTSYGYTF. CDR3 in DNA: TGTGCCAGTAGTATAAATGGACTGACCTCATATGGCTACACCTTC. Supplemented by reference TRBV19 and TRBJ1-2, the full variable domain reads DGGITQSPKYLFRKEGQNVTLSCEQNLNHDAMYWYRQDPGQGLRLIYYSQIVNDFQKGDIAEGYSVSREKKESFPLTVTSAQKNPTAFYLCASSINGLTSYGYTFGSGTRLTVV.